This T cell receptor (beta chain) was identified in a study of T cell repertoires in cytomegalovirus infection. In the study overall: The authors relied on CMV epitopes, both recently identified HLA-C-restricted and well-studied HLA-B-restricted. It was the public TCR beta signatures that indicated both CMV infection and matching HLA type.

For this clonotype: The antigen remains unidentified.

Notes on the study in general: Clonotypes of TCR beta that were HLA-C-restricted and CMV-specific dominated the ex vivo response. Cumulative public TCR beta family frequency identified carriers of CMV plus the relevant HLA.

TCRdb called the reads again in MiXCR, with one record for every CDR3 protein. Of fewer than 200,000 distinct CDR3 sequences listed, 20% to 25% are singletons. V gave up 1 base and J gave up 2 bases, with 10 bases separating them. Germline CDR1 and CDR2: MNHNS and SASEGT. The CDR3 contains 15 residues. This chain connects TRBV6-1 to TRBJ2-3; D is uncertain. Material: CD8+ T cells from cultured PBMCs, obtained from culture after CMV antigen stimulation. The clonotype was recovered from a human donor in good health (CMV status not recorded). Some clones in this sample may be carry-over from other donors' samples. CDR3 DNA: TGTGCCAGCAGTGAAGTTGGTATTTTCACAGATACGCAGTATTTT. The encoded protein is CASSEVGIFTDTQYF.